This T cell receptor beta chain was identified during a study of OX40 agonist ivuxolimab in advanced cancers. Study-level background: People in dose escalation had one of these cancers: hepatocellular carcinoma, melanoma, renal cell or head and neck cancer.

A note on this clone: Its specificity is unknown.

Measured with immunoSEQ multiplex PCR; TCRdb has only the in-frame clones, and not every one. The sample includes around 60,000 clones, around 74% of them seen just once. Germline CDR1 reads SGDLS; CDR2 reads YYNGEE. The CDR3 extends over 15 amino acids. V was clipped by 1 base and J by 5 bases, with 12 bases between them. Findings and caveats of the study: On average, CD8+ T cells showed a greater number of expanded clones than CD4+.

The sample consisted of CD4+ or CD8+ T cells sorted from blood, taken in a trial of the OX40 agonist ivuxolimab. This rearrangement joins TRBV9 to TRBJ1-4, with D possibly matching TRBD1 (6 bases). This TCR derives from an adult with an advanced solid tumor such as melanoma, head and neck, liver or kidney cancer. CDR3 in amino acids: CASSVQGRYNEKLFF. As DNA, the CDR3 is TGTGCCAGCAGCGTACAGGGGCGATACAATGAAAAACTGTTTTTT.